This T cell receptor beta chain stems from a study of blood T cell repertoires in COVID-19 (dated by TCRdb to 2018 to 2021). Turning to the overall study: Samples from collaborators originated in the United States, Italy and Spain and spanned both the acute and convalescent phases of COVID-19. The prospective study material was composed of cDNA or gDNA derived from T cells, B-cell-depleted T cells, or PBMCs. The dataset comprised deeply sampled blood TCRbeta repertoires from subjects exposed to, actively infected with, or recovered from COVID-19. The repertoires were released in a freely available public database intended as a resource for research on the immune response to SARS-CoV-2. The samples were drawn from the first 160 participants of the ongoing ImmuneRACE study and from some 1,300 subjects provided by 6 global collaborators. Nearly every sample came with metadata listing a de-identified subject ID, COVID-19 status, age in years and sex. Where available, HLA class I and class II types were taken from metadata supplied by the sample provider and were not determined by assay-based typing.

What the work shows at the level of the full study, not this receptor alone: The quantity of clinical and demographic metadata differed by source and by participant and was supplied without curation.

Comments on this clone: Its specific antigen is unknown. Base qualities are not at hand, and no much larger clone is one base apart.

Collaborating institutions collected whole blood in K2EDTA tubes following their own protocols. Collaborator samples were shipped for TCRbeta analysis as frozen whole blood, isolated PBMCs, or DNA extracted from either sample type. Counted from cysteine to phenylalanine, this CDR3 has 15 amino acids. Of the read, only the CDR3 DNA is kept; its 45 bases are in frame from base 1. V loses 6 bases of germline sequence and J loses 5 bases, and the interval between the two ends is 17 bases. The germline V gene provides CDR1 SGHVS and CDR2 FQNEAQ. The immunoSEQ Assay, a bias-controlled multiplex PCR, was used to amplify TCRbeta CDR3 regions from genomic DNA. Regarding the original processing steps: Within the assay, amplification of reference gene primers was used to estimate how many nucleated cells each sample contained. To quantify the absolute abundance of each unique TCRbeta CDR3 rearrangement, sequence reads were collapsed and filtered. Productive Simpson clonality was computed per sample as the square root of Simpson's diversity index over productive rearrangements. TCRdb limited this immuneACCESS table to in-frame rearrangements with V and J called. A share of clones is missing; checked studies link under half to unresolved V genes, and the rest is unexplained. The V and J calls and clone size come from that table; D and trimming were worked out from the DNA. Counted in this sample were about 80,000 clones; roughly four fifths of them appeared once. The ten largest clones add up to more than 15% of the sample.

The sequenced sample was peripheral blood. The chain joins TRBV7-8 to TRBJ2-1; a weak D assignment points to TRBD1 (6 bases agree). The source of this sequence is a man aged 65-85 years with active or convalescent COVID-19. The CDR3 reads CASRLQGYGHNEQFF. The DNA reads as follows: TGTGCCAGCAGGTTACAGGGTTATGGTCACAATGAGCAGTTCTTC.